This T cell receptor (beta chain) was captured in a study of cytomegalovirus exposure and HLA in healthy donors. Study context: It was reported in a later analysis that the approximately 120 validation repertoires used the same platform as the 550 to 850 first-cohort repertoires. Study-wide points: Confirmation was obtained in vitro that a few CMV-associated chains are specific for CMV antigens.

Sequencing was performed with immunoSEQ multiplex PCR; in TCRdb, only in-frame clones are kept and a portion is missing. The sample lists 200,000 to 250,000 clones; over 65% were seen once. With respect to this clone: Its antigen is currently unknown.

Germline lookup yields CDR1 SGDLS and CDR2 YYNGEE. V dropped 4 bases and J dropped 3; count of bases not matched to a gene: 9. The CDR3 has 17 amino acids. The chain uses TRBV9 and TRBJ2-7; 14 bases fit TRBD2. This receptor was obtained from a woman under 30 in good health and CMV-seronegative. Material: PBMCs. The CDR3 is CASSPDIGTSGGYEQYF. The CDR3 DNA reads TGTGCCAGCAGCCCTGATATCGGGACTAGCGGGGGCTACGAGCAGTACTTC.